This T cell receptor beta chain was retrieved from a study of blood T cell repertoires in COVID-19. Study overall: The United States, Italy and Spain provided the acute and convalescent COVID-19 samples. The cDNA or gDNA used as material had been derived from T cells, B-cell-depleted T cells, or PBMCs.

Per the original data handling: Amplified reference gene primers provided the basis for estimating nucleated cell counts. The data were produced by immunoSEQ multiplex PCR, yet TCRdb's version contains in-frame clones alone and is incomplete. The V and J calls and the clone size are those of that table, but D and trimming were determined from the DNA. The data hold about 270,000 clones, with more than 70% observed a single time. The ends lost 11 bases at V and 7 bases at J; junction bases unmatched: 9. CDR1 and CDR2 (germline): LNHDA, SQIVND (reference sequence). This CDR3 spans 14 amino acids. This receptor was obtained from a young woman with acute or convalescent COVID-19. The chain employs TRBV19 and TRBJ2-1, with TRBD1 identical over 12 bases. The specimen sequenced was peripheral blood. The CDR3 nucleotides are TGTGCCTCCCGGGACAGGGGGCGAGTGAATGAGCAGTTCTTC. It is translated as CASRDRGRVNEQFF.